This T cell receptor (beta chain) stems from a study of shared clonotypes between healthy human individuals. Comments on this clone: Its antigen is undetermined.

Study observations and caveats: The study found lower generation probabilities in non-shared clonotypes than in those shared by all four donors.

The method was immunoSEQ multiplex PCR; TCRdb's version includes in-frame clones alone and lacks a portion of them. The data hold roughly 660,000 clones, with about 92% observed a single time. This CDR3 comprises 15 residues. Germline assignment: CDR1 SGHAT and CDR2 FQDESV (reference sequence). V was pared by 3 bases and J by 3 bases, with 12 bases between. Sequencing was performed on memory CD8+ T cells from PBMCs. This sample's subset: CD45RO+ cells pooled with CCR7-negative TemRA cells. This clonotype originated in a man aged 18-30 years in good health. Some clones in this sample may be carry-over from other donors' samples. J is TRBJ2-1 and V is TRBV11-1, with D possibly being TRBD1 (8 bases). This chain's CDR3 is CASSLTGDYYNEQFF. For the CDR3, the DNA is TGTGCCAGCAGCTTGACAGGGGACTACTACAATGAGCAGTTCTTC.